This is a list of T cell receptor beta chains from one sample in a study of chemoradiotherapy in HPV16-positive cancers. The protocol was immunoSEQ multiplex PCR, while the TCRdb copy is restricted to in-frame clones and leaves out a portion. The table lists some 30,000 clones, about four fifths of them singletons. The specimen was blood, collected from a patient who underwent chemoradiotherapy. These receptors were taken from a human donor with HPV-associated anogenital cancer. The CDR3 runs from the conserved cysteine through the conserved F or W. A D gene is named only where the DNA matches it firmly. Rows may omit the clone size; those that give it use once, few, many or a size class.

D	V	length	size	J	DNA	CDR3
TRBD2	TRBV7-2	14	NA	TRBJ2-7	TGTGCCAGCAGCTTAAGCGGGGGGGCCCACGAGCAGTACTTC	CASSLSGGAHEQYF
NA	TRBV11-3	14	NA	TRBJ2-2	TGTGCCAGCAGCTTAGTCAGCTTCACCGGGGAGCTGTTTTTT	CASSLVSFTGELFF
TRBD2	TRBV7-8	14	NA	TRBJ2-5	TGTGCCAGCACCCGAGCGGGGAGGGGAGAGACCCAGTACTTC	CASTRAGRGETQYF
NA	TRBV25-1	14	NA	TRBJ1-4	TGTGCCAGCAGGGGGAACCAGGGAAGGGAAAAACTGTTTTTT	CASRGNQGREKLFF
TRBD1	TRBV10-3	18	NA	TRBJ1-5	TGTGCCATCAGCTTAACAAATCAACAGGGGACGGGCAATCAGCCCCAGCATTTT	CAISLTNQQGTGNQPQHF
TRBD1	TRBV6-5	13	once	TRBJ1-4	TGTGCCAGCAGCCCGCAGGGGGGTGAAAAACTGTTTTTT	CASSPQGGEKLFF
TRBD2	TRBV5-1	15	NA	TRBJ2-5	TGCGCCAGCAGCTGGAGGGCGGGGGGACAAGAGACCCAGTACTTC	CASSWRAGGQETQYF
NA	TRBV11-1	14	NA	TRBJ1-1	TGTGCCAGCAGCTTAGATACCGTCCAGGGAGAAGCTTTCTTT	CASSLDTVQGEAFF
TRBD1	TRBV2	13	NA	TRBJ1-1	TGTGCCACCCGACAGGGGATAAGCACTGAAGCTTTCTTT	CATRQGISTEAFF
TRBD2	TRBV7-3	20	NA	TRBJ2-5	TGTGCCAGCAGCTTAATACCGACCAACAGGCGGGGGGCCGACCAAGAGACCCAGTACTTC	CASSLIPTNRRGADQETQYF
TRBD2	TRBV6-1	20	NA	TRBJ2-5	TGTGCCAGCAGTGCCCGAACCCTAGCGGGGGGGCCGGGACGGAAAGAGACCCAGTACTTC	CASSARTLAGGPGRKETQYF
TRBD1	TRBV5-1	13	few	TRBJ1-6	TGCGCCAGCAGCTTGGCCGACAGGGTCACCCTCCACTTT	CASSLADRVTLHF
NA	TRBV7-6	18	NA	TRBJ2-6	TGTGCCAGCAGCCCAGGTTTTAGGTTACGCTCTGGGGCCAACGTCCTGACTTTC	CASSPGFRLRSGANVLTF
TRBD1	TRBV18	18	few	TRBJ1-2	TGTGCCAGCTCACCATCAAGAGTGAGGGGGCAAATCCTCTATGGCTACACCTTC	CASSPSRVRGQILYGYTF
TRBD1	TRBV19	12	NA	TRBJ1-1	TGTGCCAGTAGCCCAGGACAGGGCTTAGCTTTCTTT	CASSPGQGLAFF
NA	TRBV7-2	14	NA	TRBJ2-5	TGTGCCAGCAGCTACGGGCTAACGGGGGAGACCCAGTACTTC	CASSYGLTGETQYF
TRBD2	TRBV6-5	16	NA	TRBJ2-7	TGTGCCAGCAGTTACTCGGTAGCGGGGCTTTCCTACGAGCAGTACTTC	CASSYSVAGLSYEQYF
NA	TRBV6-1	14	NA	TRBJ1-2	TGTGCCAGCAGTGACGTTGGGCAGATCTATGGCTACACCTTC	CASSDVGQIYGYTF
NA	TRBV19	14	NA	TRBJ2-5	TGTGCCAGTAGTATCTATGTCGGCCAAGAGACCCAGTACTTC	CASSIYVGQETQYF
NA	TRBV30	12	few	TRBJ1-1	TGTGCCTACACGAGGGCCCCCACTGAAGCTTTCTTT	CAYTRAPTEAFF
NA	TRBV9	13	few	TRBJ1-2	TGTGCCAGCAGCCAAGGGGGGGTCTATGGCTACACCTTC	CASSQGGVYGYTF
TRBD2	TRBV18	18	NA	TRBJ2-1	TGTGCCAGCTCACCAATTGGGACTAGCGGGGGGGTCTACAATGAGCAGTTCTTC	CASSPIGTSGGVYNEQFF
TRBD1	TRBV9	14	few	TRBJ1-2	TGTGCCAGCAGCGTCCTTACAGGGGTTGGTGGCTACACCTTC	CASSVLTGVGGYTF
NA	TRBV6-5	15	NA	TRBJ1-2	TGTGCCAGCAGTTACTCGATCGGGGGTGACTATGGCTACACCTTC	CASSYSIGGDYGYTF
NA	TRBV19	13	NA	TRBJ1-4	TGTGCCAGTAGTGTAACAGCTAATGAAAAACTGTTTTTT	CASSVTANEKLFF
NA	TRBV6-1	14	once	TRBJ1-1	TGTGCCAGCGGATTTAATCAAGGGGAGGGATATGCTTTCTTT	CASGFNQGEGYAFF
NA	TRBV6-1	12	NA	TRBJ1-2	TGTGCCAGCAGTGAAGGAGGAGGAGGCTACACCTTC	CASSEGGGGYTF
NA	TRBV27	13	NA	TRBJ1-1	TGTGCCAGCAGTTTCACGGCCTACACTGAAGCTTTCTTT	CASSFTAYTEAFF
NA	TRBV5-8	14	NA	TRBJ1-6	TGTGCCAGCAGCTTGAGGTATCAGAATTCACCCCTCCACTTT	CASSLRYQNSPLHF
NA	TRBV6-1	14	NA	TRBJ1-1	TGTGCCAGCAGCGAGGCTGGGGGGGACACTGAAGCTTTCTTT	CASSEAGGDTEAFF
NA	TRBV4-2	14	NA	TRBJ1-1	TGTGCCAGCGCGTCCACAGGGAAGAACACTGAAGCTTTCTTT	CASASTGKNTEAFF
TRBD1	TRBV5-1	17	NA	TRBJ2-2	TGCGCCAGCAGCTCCGGAACAGGGGGCGCGTGGACCGGGGAGCTGTTTTTT	CASSSGTGGAWTGELFF
NA	TRBV2	17	NA	TRBJ1-5	TGTGCCAGCAGTGAAGTTTCGGCGGGTTTGGTCAATCAGCCCCAGCATTTT	CASSEVSAGLVNQPQHF
TRBD1	TRBV19	15	once	TRBJ1-3	TGTGCCAGTAGTACGGGACAGGGGGCTGGAAACACCATATATTTT	CASSTGQGAGNTIYF
NA	TRBV19	15	once	TRBJ2-4	TGTGCCAGTAGTAACCCGGGAGCCTCCAAAAACATTCAGTACTTC	CASSNPGASKNIQYF
TRBD2	TRBV9	17	NA	TRBJ2-1	TGTGCCAGCAGCGTAGTCAGTCGTACTAGCGGGGTCTATGAGCAGTTCTTC	CASSVVSRTSGVYEQFF
NA	TRBV2	12	once	TRBJ2-1	TGTGCCAGCAGTGTTGGGTACAATGAGCAGTTCTTC	CASSVGYNEQFF
NA	TRBV2	12	once	TRBJ2-1	TGTGCCAGCAGGTTGACTTACAATGAGCAGTTCTTC	CASRLTYNEQFF
NA	TRBV25-1	14	NA	TRBJ1-6	TGTGCCAGCAGCTCACAGGGCCAGAATTCACCCCTCCACTTT	CASSSQGQNSPLHF
TRBD1	TRBV19	20	NA	TRBJ1-1	TGTGCCAGTGACAACGACTATAACAGGGGGCGATTAGGGTTGAACACTGAAGCTTTCTTT	CASDNDYNRGRLGLNTEAFF
NA	TRBV5-6	13	few	TRBJ2-7	TGTGCCAGCAGCAAAGACACAGAATACGAGCAGTACTTC	CASSKDTEYEQYF
TRBD2	TRBV30	19	NA	TRBJ2-5	TGTGCCTGGACTGAGGGGGTGGTAGCGGGGGGGTCCTTTCAAGAGACCCAGTACTTC	CAWTEGVVAGGSFQETQYF
NA	TRBV10-2	12	NA	TRBJ2-1	TGCGCCAGCGGACTCACTGGAAATGAGCAGTTCTTC	CASGLTGNEQFF
NA	TRBV30	11	NA	TRBJ2-3	TGTGCCTGGGATAACACAGATACGCAGTATTTT	CAWDNTDTQYF
NA	TRBV18	14	NA	TRBJ1-1	TGTGCCAGCTCAGAGAATGGAGGTGGAACTGAAGCTTTCTTT	CASSENGGGTEAFF
NA	TRBV12-5	14	few	TRBJ1-1	TGTGCTAGTGGTTTGACACCCGGCGGTACTGAAGCTTTCTTT	CASGLTPGGTEAFF
TRBD1	TRBV15	17	NA	TRBJ1-5	TGTGCCACCAGCAGGGAAATAGGGGGACAGACTAATCAGCCCCAGCATTTT	CATSREIGGQTNQPQHF
NA	TRBV5-1	15	NA	TRBJ2-5	TGCGCCAGCAGCTTTTTCCAGAACCCTAAAGAGACCCAGTACTTC	CASSFFQNPKETQYF
NA	TRBV6-1	10	NA	TRBJ1-2	TGTGCCAGCAGTGACTACGGCTACACCTTC	CASSDYGYTF
TRBD1	TRBV15	17	NA	TRBJ1-6	TGTGCCACCAGCAGAGGGGACAGCCGATTGAGTGGTTCACCCCTCCACTTT	CATSRGDSRLSGSPLHF
NA	TRBV19	13	once	TRBJ2-5	TGTGCCAGTAGTAACGGGGTCCGAGAGACCCAGTACTTC	CASSNGVRETQYF
NA	TRBV9	14	NA	TRBJ2-2	TGTGCCAGCAGCTTAGGTGGGGGGACCGGGGAGCTGTTTTTT	CASSLGGGTGELFF
TRBD1	TRBV4-1	14	NA	TRBJ2-7	TGCGCCAGCAGCCCCGGGACAGGGGGTTACGAGCAGTACTTC	CASSPGTGGYEQYF
TRBD1	TRBV11-1	15	once	TRBJ2-7	TGTGCCAGCAGCTTAGCGACAGGGATTTTGGGCGAGCAGTACTTC	CASSLATGILGEQYF
TRBD1	TRBV7-8	15	NA	TRBJ1-6	TGTGCCAGCAGCTCCGGACAGGGAGGCAATTCACCCCTCCACTTT	CASSSGQGGNSPLHF
NA	TRBV7-2	15	NA	TRBJ2-6	TGTGCCGGCAGCTTAGCGGTCTCTGGGGCCAACGTCCTGACTTTC	CAGSLAVSGANVLTF
NA	TRBV9	15	NA	TRBJ2-1	TGTGCCAGCAGCGTGGAGGGGTCGGTCTACAATGAGCAGTTCTTC	CASSVEGSVYNEQFF
NA	TRBV5-1	15	NA	TRBJ2-2	TGCGCCAGCAGCCCACAGGGTTCGAACACCGGGGAGCTGTTTTTT	CASSPQGSNTGELFF
NA	TRBV6-1	14	NA	TRBJ2-4	TGTGCCAGCAGTGAAGTAAACCAGCCAAACATTCAGTACTTC	CASSEVNQPNIQYF